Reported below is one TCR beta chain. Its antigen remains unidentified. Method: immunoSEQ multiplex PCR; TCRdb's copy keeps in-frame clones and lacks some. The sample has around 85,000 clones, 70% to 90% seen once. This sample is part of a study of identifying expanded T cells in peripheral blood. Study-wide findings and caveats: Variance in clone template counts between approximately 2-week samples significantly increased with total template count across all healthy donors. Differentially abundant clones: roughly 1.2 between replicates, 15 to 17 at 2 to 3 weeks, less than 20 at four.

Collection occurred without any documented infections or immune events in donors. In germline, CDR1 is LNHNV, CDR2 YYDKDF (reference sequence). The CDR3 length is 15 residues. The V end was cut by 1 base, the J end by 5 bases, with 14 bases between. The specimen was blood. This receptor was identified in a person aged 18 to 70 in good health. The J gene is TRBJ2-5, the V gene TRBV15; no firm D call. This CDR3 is CATSRGPAGMETQYF. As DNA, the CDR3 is TGTGCCACCAGCAGAGGTCCCGCCGGTATGGAGACCCAGTACTTC.